This T cell receptor (beta chain) was captured by sequencing in a study of human T cells and chemical hapten exposure (dated by TCRdb to the early 2020s). General notes on the study: Libraries were pooled for sequencing, and per-sample TCR yields varied mainly because of small differences in library volumes within the pool. For every blood RNA sample, sequencing covered both the TCR alpha and TCR beta chains. This study followed changes in the peripheral blood TCR repertoire in vivo during primary and secondary sensitization of alopecia patients to the hapten diphenylcyclopropenone (DPC). What the authors observed across the whole study: No change with DPC sensitization was found in the number of TCRs above 1 in 1000 frequency, and no evidence of global repertoire structure alterations was found. After repeated subsampling, the strength of the expansion versus patch-test correlation and the threshold at which it became significant changed.

The CDR3 spans 17 residues, from the cysteine through the phenylalanine. Of the read, only the CDR3 DNA is kept; its 51 bases are in frame from base 1. The time point label for this specimen denotes: healthy volunteer bleed at 2 weeks. Total RNA was extracted from unfractionated whole blood that had been collected in Tempus Blood RNA tubes. Roughly 5 healthy volunteers acted as controls for TCR sequencing and had blood drawn at day 0, 2 weeks and 6 weeks. Preparation of the library involved RACE. Sequenced using a NextSeq 500. During library preparation, unique molecular identifiers were attached to individual cDNA molecules so that TCRs could be counted quantitatively and reproducibly. The paper's data handling went like this. A median of about 89,000 TCRs per sample was observed, with a range of about 23,224 to 690,600. The Decombinator software suite was used to annotate V, J and CDR3 in the TCR reads. Every sample was subsampled to the same number of TCRs (28,000) for the PS versus PT1 abundance plots. TCRs were defined as expanded if absent before sensitization and observed at least eight times at the 2-week time point. TCRdb itself trimmed the public reads at Q25 with fastp, ran MiXCR and retained productive beta chains. Duplicate CDR3 protein sequences are folded into a single record with the most common DNA and genes. The V and J calls here are based on TCRdb, not the publication. Here the sample has about 130,000 distinct CDR3 sequences; roughly 9.5% occur a single time. Around 1.7% of the sample belongs to the ten largest clones.

This clonotype came up many times. It lacks a known antigen. Base-call qualities are not available, and no considerably larger clone is one nucleotide away. Sequenced sample: whole blood. The receptor chain draws on TRBV21-1 and TRBJ2-6; no DNA check was done on the table's D call, TRBD1. TRBV21-1 is deemed a pseudogene. The TCR comes from a male donor in good health. Some clones in this sample may be carry-over from other donors' samples. The CDR3 protein: CASSIRDSLSGANVLTF. The DNA sequence reads TGTGCCAGCAGCATCAGGGACAGCCTCTCTGGGGCCAACGTCCTGACTTTC.